Following are 26 T cell receptor beta chains from one sample sequenced in a study of shared clonotypes between healthy human individuals (dated by TCRdb to the early 2020s). The receptor library was made with the immunoSEQ multiplex PCR assay. Held by TCRdb, this immuneACCESS table contains in-frame sequences only and omits some clones. Under half of the omission traces to an unresolved V gene where checked; the cause of the rest is unknown. This sample gives about 560,000 clones in total; about 80% of them show up just once. Approximately 12% of the sample comes from the top ten. The sequencing sample was made of PBMCs. All receptors derive from a woman aged 40-49 years in good health. Some clones in this sample may be carry-over from other donors' samples.

This clone came up a few times. This rearrangement joins TRBV11-2 to TRBJ2-2; 13 bases align to TRBD2. Germline V CDR1 and CDR2: SGHAT, FQNNGV. CDR3 size: 15 residues. V lost 5 bases to trimming and J lost 4 bases; unmatched junction nucleotides: 1. CDR3 nucleotide sequence: TGTGCCAGCAGCCGACTAGCGGGAGGCACCGGGGAGCTGTTTTTT. Its translation is CASSRLAGGTGELFF.

This clone was seen a single time. This likely came from a read error, as a far larger clone is one base away. This chain uses TRBV28 with TRBJ2-2, with a possible D match to TRBD1 (5 bases). The V gene lost 4 bases and the J gene lost 3 bases, with 27 bases spanning the gap. Germline lookup yields CDR1 MDHEN and CDR2 SYDVKM. The CDR3 extends over 20 amino acids. In nucleotides, the CDR3 is TGTGCCAGCAGTTCCGGGTTTAAGGGGTGGCTATTGATGGACACCGGGGAGCTGTTTTTT. Translation: CASSSGFKGWLLMDTGELFF.

The chain recombines TRBV7-2 with TRBJ2-7; TRBD2 matches at 7 bases. Germline loops: CDR1 SGHTA, CDR2 FQGNSA. This CDR3 contains 12 residues. Written as DNA, the CDR3 is TGTGCACTGGGTAGCGGGTCGGGCGAGCAGTACTTC. Its protein is CALGSGSGEQYF.

Here the CDR3 DNA reads TGTGCCAGCAGTTTTTTACCTCCAGGACCGCTCTCTGGAAACACCATATATTTT. Translating gives CASSFLPPGPLSGNTIYF. J is TRBJ1-3 and V is TRBV28; D is uncertain. V shed 3 bases and J shed 0 bases, with 18 bases lying between them. The CDR3 length is 18 residues. Germline assignment: CDR1 MDHEN and CDR2 SYDVKM.

The V gene is TRBV28, the J gene TRBJ2-7; possibly TRBD1 or TRBD2 for D (6 bases each). CDR1 and CDR2 (germline): MDHEN, SYDVKM. V was trimmed by 7 bases and J by 6 bases, leaving 13 bases between them. This CDR3 spans 12 amino acids. CDR3 bases: TGTGCCAGCAACATTGGGGGGCTCGAGCAGTACTTC. Translated: CASNIGGLEQYF.

The chain carries TRBV7-2 and TRBJ2-1; TRBD2 matches at 8 bases. Trimming removed 6 bases from V and 0 bases from J; junction bases left unmatched: 10. The CDR3 extends over 17 amino acids. In germline, CDR1 is SGHTA, CDR2 FQGNSA. This CDR3 reads CASSHRLAGRSYNEQFF. The CDR3 bases are TGTGCCAGCAGTCATCGCCTAGCGGGTCGCTCCTACAATGAGCAGTTCTTC.

The chain couples TRBV9 to TRBJ2-7, with D perhaps TRBD1 (5 bases). CDR3 size: 15 residues. Germline V CDR1 and CDR2: SGDLS, YYNGEE. V lost 3 bases to trimming and J lost 4 bases, with 17 bases between them. CDR3 sequence: CASSAGPQGTYEQYF. Here the CDR3 DNA reads TGTGCCAGCAGCGCCGGGCCTCAGGGAACTTACGAGCAGTACTTC.

The chain links TRBV11-3 to TRBJ2-1, with D tentatively TRBD1 (5 bases). This CDR3 region has 15 residues. The V and J ends lost 3 bases and 9 bases respectively, with 18 bases between them. The germline CDR1 and CDR2 sequences are SGHNT and YENEEA. The CDR3 here is CASSLMSTGPAEQFF. The CDR3 DNA is TGTGCCAGCAGCTTGATGTCCACAGGACCTGCTGAGCAGTTCTTC.

Points on this clone: At one end the junction does not follow the germline gene, possibly because of a read error. The J gene is TRBJ2-7, the V gene TRBV6-5, with D unresolved. The CDR3 loop spans 12 amino acids. CDR1 is MNHEY and CDR2 is SVGAGI in the germline V gene. The CDR3 coding sequence is TGTGCCATCAGTGCCGGATCCTACGAGCAGTACTTC. Translating it yields CAISAGSYEQYF.

The chain carries TRBV6-5 and TRBJ1-6; D possibly corresponds to TRBD1 (5 bases). Germline values: CDR1 MNHEY, CDR2 SVGAGI. CDR3 length: 12 amino acids. V gave up 2 bases and J gave up 9 bases, with 5 bases separating them. This CDR3 reads CASSYRGSPLHF. The CDR3 DNA reads TGTGCCAGCAGTTACAGGGGTTCACCCCTCCACTTT.

The chain carries TRBV7-8 and TRBJ2-2, with D perhaps assigned TRBD1 or TRBD2 (5 bases each). Germline lookup yields CDR1 SGHVS and CDR2 FQNEAQ. This CDR3 is built from 13 residues. Trimming removed 6 bases from V and 7 bases from J, with 12 bases in between. The DNA for the CDR3 is TGTGCCAGCAGGGGGACCGCCGGCGGGGAGCTGTTTTTT. This codes for CASRGTAGGELFF.

V usage is TRBV7-8 and J usage is TRBJ2-7; 9 nucleotides agree with TRBD2. The CDR3 loop spans 19 amino acids. Germline CDR1 and CDR2: SGHVS and FQNEAQ. The V segment lost 0 bases and the J segment 0 bases; nucleotides outside the gene matches: 12. In nucleotides, the CDR3 is TGTGCCAGCAGCTTAGCCTTAGCGGGAGTTTCCCCGAGCTCCTACGAGCAGTACTTC. It specifies CASSLALAGVSPSSYEQYF. Full variable domain (rest looked up from reference TRBV7-8 and TRBJ2-7): GAGVSQSPRYKVAKRGQDVALRCDPISGHVSLFWYQQALGQGPEFLTYFQNEAQLDKSGLPSDRFFAERPEGSVSTLKIQRTQQEDSAVYLCASSLALAGVSPSSYEQYFGPGTRLTVT.

CDR3 in amino acids: CAQTGGSSDTQYF. Written as DNA, the CDR3 is TGTGCCCAGACAGGGGGGTCTTCAGATACGCAGTATTTT. The J gene is TRBJ2-3, the V gene TRBV7-9; 9 bases map to TRBD1. The CDR3 is 13 amino acids. The V segment lost 11 bases and the J segment 4 bases; nucleotides outside the gene matches: 7. Germline-derived CDR1 and CDR2 are SEHNR and FQNEAQ (reference sequence).

The chain links TRBV4-1 to TRBJ2-7; TRBD1 aligns across 8 bases. This CDR3 has 14 amino acids. Per the germline V gene, CDR1 is MGHRA and CDR2 is YSYEKL. The junction had 6 bases not matched to a gene; V was cut back by 3 bases and J by 5 bases. The CDR3, as DNA: TGCGCCAGCAGCCAGGACAGGGTGGCCCACGAGCAGTACTTC. It translates to CASSQDRVAHEQYF.

V and J are TRBV28 and TRBJ2-5; 8 bases map to TRBD1. This CDR3 comprises 13 residues. The J segment lost 2 bases and the V segment lost 5 bases, leaving 1 base of the junction unmatched. Looked up from germline, CDR1 is MDHEN and CDR2 is SYDVKM. The CDR3 bases are TGTGCCAGCAGTCGGGACAGGCAAGAGACCCAGTACTTC. This sequence encodes CASSRDRQETQYF.

This clone was observed a single time. The rearrangement joins TRBV12-1 to TRBJ2-1; the table's D call, TRBD2, has no DNA check behind it. TRBV12-1 is recorded as a pseudogene. CDR3 length equals 16 residues. The CDR3 nucleotides read TGTGCCAGCAGCTCACCGACTAGCGGGAGTATATATGAGCAGTTCTTC. Translating gives CASSSPTSGSIYEQFF.

This clone was observed a few times. V gene TRBV2 combines with J gene TRBJ1-2; D gene unclear. The ends were cut back, 0 bases at V and 5 bases at J, with 16 bases in the middle. From germline, CDR1 is SNHLY and CDR2 FYNNEI. The length of the CDR3 is 16 residues. The CDR3 is CASSEASRAVPYGYTF. In DNA form, the CDR3 reads TGTGCCAGCAGTGAAGCCAGTAGGGCAGTACCTTATGGCTACACCTTC.

The chain joins TRBV6-1 to TRBJ2-2, with TRBD1 matching 8 bases. The CDR3 is 16 amino acids. Trimming at V came to 4 bases and at J to 4 bases, leaving 8 bases not matched to a gene. Germline CDR1 is MNHNS and CDR2 is SASEGT. CDR3 DNA sequence: TGTGCCAGCAGTGCCCCGGACAGGGAGATCACCGGGGAGCTGTTTTTT. Translation: CASSAPDREITGELFF.

The rearrangement uses TRBV7-9 and TRBJ2-7, with TRBD2 identical over 7 bases. V lost 1 base, J lost 4 bases, and 13 bases stayed unmatched. Germline values: CDR1 SEHNR, CDR2 FQNEAQ (reference sequence). This CDR3 has 17 residues. CDR3: CASSLVPPRGSRYEQYF. The CDR3, as DNA: TGTGCCAGCAGCTTAGTCCCCCCCCGCGGGAGTCGATACGAGCAGTACTTC.

The chain is built from TRBV10-2 and TRBJ2-7; 9 nucleotides align to TRBD2. V lost 6 bases, J lost 4 bases, and 13 bases stayed unmatched. From germline, CDR1 is WSHSY and CDR2 SAAADI. CDR3 length: 16 amino acids. CDR3 residues: CASSSAGGRAAYEQYF. The CDR3 region has the DNA TGCGCCAGCAGCTCGGCGGGCGGGAGGGCCGCATACGAGCAGTACTTC.

This clone was seen a handful of times. The chain uses TRBV7-9 and TRBJ2-3; D possibly corresponds to TRBD2 (6 bases). Trimming took off 5 bases at V and 0 bases at J, with 15 bases between the two ends. This CDR3 contains 16 residues. Germline lookup yields CDR1 SEHNR and CDR2 FQNEAQ (reference sequence). CDR3: CASSPGVAASTDTQYF. Written as DNA, the CDR3 is TGTGCCAGCAGCCCCGGGGTAGCGGCTAGCACAGATACGCAGTATTTT.

This chain uses TRBV11-2 with TRBJ1-5; 7 bases line up with TRBD1. The CDR3 covers 13 residues. Germline V gene data show CDR1 as SGHAT and CDR2 as FQNNGV. The junction had 2 bases not matched to a gene; V was cut back by 5 bases and J by 4 bases. Here the CDR3 DNA reads TGTGCCAGCAGCCCAGGGGGAAATCAGCCCCAGCATTTT. Its protein is CASSPGGNQPQHF.

The count of this clone is one. This sequence is one base from a far larger clone and is likely a read error. V usage is TRBV30 and J usage is TRBJ2-5, with 7 bases fitting TRBD2. Germline V gene lookup returns CDR1 GTSNPN and CDR2 SVGIG (reference sequence). The CDR3 sequence is 13 residues long. This CDR3 is CVWSAPAGETQYF. CDR3 bases: TGTGTCTGGAGTGCGCCAGCGGGGGAGACCCAGTACTTC.

This clone has only a few counts. The chain uses TRBV2 and TRBJ1-1; D is unresolved. CDR3 length: 11 residues. The V gene lost 7 bases and the J gene lost 0 bases, with 3 bases spanning the gap. From germline, CDR1 is SNHLY and CDR2 FYNNEI. CDR3 DNA sequence: TGTGCCAGCAAAATGAACACTGAAGCTTTCTTT. As protein: CASKMNTEAFF.

The sample holds one count of this clone. The CDR3 here is CASTRTGTGETQYF. The CDR3, as DNA: TGTGCCAGCACCCGGACAGGAACCGGTGAGACCCAGTACTTC. The chain is built from TRBV6-1 and TRBJ2-5; 7 positions match TRBD1. Looked up from germline, CDR1 is MNHNS and CDR2 is SASEGT. CDR3 length: 14 amino acids. The V gene end was trimmed by 7 bases and the J gene end by 5 bases; junction bases not matched to a gene: 10.

The chain uses TRBV7-3 and TRBJ2-7; a weak D match, TRBD2 (6 bases). V lost 5 bases, J lost 1 base, and 15 bases lay in between. CDR3 length: 15 amino acids. Germline lookup yields CDR1 SGHTA and CDR2 FQGTGA. The CDR3 spells CASSQGQDYSYEQYF. The CDR3 DNA reads TGTGCCAGCAGCCAAGGTCAGGACTATTCCTACGAGCAGTACTTC.